The clone carrying this T cell receptor (beta chain) was seen ten or more times. Individuals with ophthalmopathy presented a Clinical Activity Score of at least 3, a NOSPECS grade of at least 4 and a duration under 3 months. Researchers amplified the TCR beta CDR3 regions from RNA transcripts. Using the HTBI primer set, a first-round RT-PCR was run on the TCR CDR3. TCRdb re-called the multiplex PCR reads through MiXCR, storing one row per CDR3 protein. The table shows roughly 280,000 distinct CDR3 sequences, with about 20% occurring only once. This sample was taken from a study of T cells in Graves' hyperthyroidism and ophthalmopathy. The sequencing input was blood. The source is a man aged 25 to 40 with Graves' ophthalmopathy.

CDR3 protein: CASSTTGGAGSPLHF. The CDR3, as DNA: TGTGCCAGCAGTACCACAGGGGGCGCGGGTTCACCCCTCCACTTT. The chain links TRBV28 to TRBJ1-6; 9 nucleotides align to TRBD1. Unmatched junction bases numbered 8, after V lost 5 bases and J lost 9 bases. The CDR3 runs 15 residues. The germline V gene has CDR1 MDHEN and CDR2 SYDVKM.